This TCR beta chain stems from a study of sequential checkpoint blockade in melanoma. Study information: Randomization was 1:1 between first-line nivolumab→ipilimumab and ipilimumab→nivolumab. After both sequences, patients received maintenance nivolumab.

Treatment reported: randomized to nivolumab then ipilimumab (arm A) or the reverse (arm B). DNA-damaging chemotherapy had not been given to any patient beforehand. PBMC sorting kept live CD3+CD8+ cells without CD19 or CD56. The length of the CDR3 is 16 residues. Germline assignment: CDR1 MGHRA and CDR2 YSYEKL. V dropped 1 base and J dropped 2; count of bases not matched to a gene: 2. Here immunoSEQ multiplex PCR was the method, and the copy in TCRdb shows in-frame clones only, minus some. The table shows about 9,900 clones, with roughly two thirds occurring only once. The sample here was CD8+ T cells sorted from blood (inferred from file names), taken from a patient given nivolumab and ipilimumab in sequence. V is TRBV4-1 and J is TRBJ2-6, with 7 bases identical to TRBD2. The receptor comes from a human donor with melanoma. CDR3 region: CASSQVAGAGANVLTF. In nucleotides, the CDR3 is TGCGCCAGCAGCCAAGTGGCGGGGGCTGGGGCCAACGTCCTGACTTTC.